The 21 T cell receptor beta chains given below trace back to one sample, sequenced in a study of cytomegalovirus exposure and HLA in healthy donors. Method: immunoSEQ multiplex PCR; TCRdb's copy keeps in-frame clones and lacks some. The table lists some 140,000 clones, 70% to 90% of them singletons. The specimen was PBMCs. Every receptor here comes from a woman in her 30s in good health and CMV-seropositive.

V gene TRBV19 combines with J gene TRBJ2-7; 12 bases line up with TRBD2. V shed 6 bases and J 6 bases; nucleotides not matched to a gene: 3. Per germline, CDR1 LNHDA and CDR2 SQIVND (reference sequence). There are 13 residues in the CDR3. The DNA for the CDR3 is TGTGCCAGTAGACTAGCGGGAGGAAGCGAGCAGTACTTC. Translation gives CASRLAGGSEQYF.

This chain links TRBV5-6 with TRBJ2-1; 11 bases map to TRBD2. CDR3 length: 15 residues. Germline V gene sequence: CDR1 SGHDT, CDR2 YYEEEE. Germline trimming cut 2 bases from V and 4 bases from J; bases unmatched to any gene: 2. The CDR3 bases are TGTGCCAGCAGCTTTGGGACTAGCGGTTACAATGAGCAGTTCTTC. Protein product: CASSFGTSGYNEQFF. Full variable domain (remainder filled in from reference TRBV5-6 and TRBJ2-1): DAGVTQSPTHLIKTRGQQVTLRCSPKSGHDTVSWYQQALGQGPQFIFQYYEEEERQRGNFPDRFSGHQFPNYSSELNVNALLLGDSALYLCASSFGTSGYNEQFFGPGTRLTVL.

The chain recombines TRBV7-8 with TRBJ2-3, with TRBD1 identical over 9 bases. V was pared by 5 bases and J by 3 bases, with 9 bases of the junction left unmatched. Germline assignment: CDR1 SGHVS and CDR2 FQNEAQ. CDR3 length equals 16 residues. The CDR3 reads CASSDPGTGWTDTQYF. The CDR3 DNA reads TGTGCCAGCAGCGACCCCGGGACAGGGTGGACAGATACGCAGTATTTT.

This clone was recorded only once. This chain links TRBV28 with TRBJ2-1; TRBD2 aligns across 10 bases. V dropped 7 bases and J dropped 0; count of bases not matched to a gene: 9. The length of the CDR3 is 17 residues. Germline CDR1 MDHEN, CDR2 SYDVKM. In DNA form, the CDR3 reads TGTGCCAGCAAGGAGCTAGCGGGAGAGAGCTCCTACAATGAGCAGTTCTTC. It specifies CASKELAGESSYNEQFF.

The chain has TRBV7-2 and TRBJ2-1; 9 nucleotides align to TRBD2. CDR3 length equals 16 residues. V trimming: 4 bases; J trimming: 5 bases; junction bases outside the gene matches: 9. CDR1 SGHTA and CDR2 FQGNSA come from the germline V gene. CDR3 loop: CASSSGRASGNNEQFF. CDR3 nucleotide sequence: TGTGCCAGCAGCTCGGGGCGGGCTAGCGGGAACAATGAGCAGTTCTTC.

The J gene is TRBJ1-1, the V gene TRBV2; 10 bases map to TRBD1. The CDR3 has 12 amino acids. Germline CDR1 SNHLY, CDR2 FYNNEI. Trimming cost V 5 bases and J 10 bases; bases outside gene matches: 4. The CDR3 DNA reads as TGTGCCAGCAGTTCGACAGGGGGCGGAGCTTTCTTT. This encodes CASSSTGGGAFF.

This rearrangement joins TRBV7-9 to TRBJ1-2, with 7 bases fitting TRBD1. The germline V gene encodes CDR1 SEHNR and CDR2 FQNEAQ (reference sequence). V lost 0 bases, J lost 8 bases, and 15 bases stayed unmatched. The CDR3 length is 17 residues. CDR3 in amino acids: CASSLATAGTAVRGYTF. CDR3 nucleotide sequence: TGTGCCAGCAGCTTAGCCACTGCCGGGACAGCTGTCCGGGGCTACACCTTC.

The chain carries TRBV5-6 and TRBJ2-3; 8 bases are shared with TRBD2. V shed 3 bases, J shed 2 bases, and the junction held 5 bases outside the gene matches. The CDR3 runs 15 residues. CDR1 and CDR2 (germline): SGHDT, YYEEEE. This chain's CDR3 is CASSSGTRLTDTQYF. CDR3 DNA sequence: TGTGCCAGCAGCTCCGGGACTAGGCTCACAGATACGCAGTATTTT.

The V and J genes are TRBV2 and TRBJ2-3, with TRBD2 identical over 12 bases. With 7 bases clipped from V and 2 bases from J, the junction kept 4 bases outside the gene matches. The length of the CDR3 is 15 residues. Germline-derived CDR1 and CDR2 are SNHLY and FYNNEI. CDR3 DNA sequence: TGTGCCAGCACGAGGACTAGCGGGAACACAGATACGCAGTATTTT. Its translation is CASTRTSGNTDTQYF.

This sequence joins TRBV7-8 and TRBJ1-1; D not resolved. V lost 1 base and J lost 4, with 19 bases in between. Germline loops: CDR1 SGHVS, CDR2 FQNEAQ. The CDR3 runs to 17 residues. DNA of the CDR3: TGTGCCAGCAGCTTAGTAATATTTAGGAGGGAAGGCACTGAAGCTTTCTTT. It encodes CASSLVIFRREGTEAFF.

The V call is TRBV28, the J call TRBJ1-1, with 9 bases identical to TRBD1. This CDR3 region has 15 residues. V lost 1 base, J lost 4 bases, and 4 bases stayed unmatched. CDR1 and CDR2 (germline): MDHEN, SYDVKM. The CDR3 reads CASSLYRGLATEAFF. DNA for the CDR3: TGTGCCAGCAGTTTATACAGGGGGCTGGCCACTGAAGCTTTCTTT.

The rearrangement joins TRBV25-1 to TRBJ1-1, with 7 bases that match TRBD1. In germline, CDR1 is MGHDK, CDR2 SYGVNS. The CDR3 contains 13 residues. J lost 6 bases, V lost 0 bases, and 1 base had no gene match. This CDR3 reads CASSEYGTAEAFF. CDR3 coding DNA: TGTGCCAGCAGTGAATATGGGACAGCTGAAGCTTTCTTT.

This clone was recorded only once. The chain has TRBV7-2 and TRBJ2-7; a weak D match, TRBD2 (5 bases). Trimming left V 0 bases short and J 2 bases short, with 8 bases between. CDR3 size: 14 residues. Germline V gene lookup returns CDR1 SGHTA and CDR2 FQGNSA. In nucleotides, the CDR3 is TGTGCCAGCAGCTTAGCGCCGGGGACCTACGAGCAGTACTTC. Its translation: CASSLAPGTYEQYF.

This chain joins TRBV19 and TRBJ2-3; tentative D call: TRBD2 (7 bases). CDR3 length: 15 residues. Trimming removed 5 bases from V and 2 bases from J, with 14 bases in between. The germline gives CDR1 LNHDA, CDR2 SQIVND (reference sequence). CDR3 loop: CASSFIGGVTDTQYF. The CDR3 DNA is TGTGCCAGTAGTTTTATAGGGGGGGTCACAGATACGCAGTATTTT.

Only one count was recorded for this clone. The genes are TRBV28 and TRBJ1-1; 7 bases agree with TRBD1. The CDR3 length is 15 residues. The germline gives CDR1 MDHEN, CDR2 SYDVKM. The V and J ends lost 2 bases and 2 bases, in that order; junction bases with no gene match: 5. CDR3 coding DNA: TGTGCCAGCAGTTTAGGACAGGCAATTAACACTGAAGCTTTCTTT. This sequence encodes CASSLGQAINTEAFF. Full variable domain (missing parts from reference TRBV28 and TRBJ1-1): DVKVTQSSRYLVKRTGEKVFLECVQDMDHENMFWYRQDPGLGLRLIYFSYDVKMKEKGDIPEGYSVSREKKERFSLILESASTNQTSMYLCASSLGQAINTEAFFGQGTRLTVV.

V is TRBV9 and J is TRBJ1-1, with TRBD1 matching 11 bases. V lost 4 bases and J lost 4; bases outside the gene matches: 6. There are 15 residues in the CDR3. CDR1 and CDR2 (germline): SGDLS, YYNGEE. The CDR3 is CASSPGDRGGTEAFF. The CDR3 bases are TGTGCCAGCAGCCCTGGGGACAGGGGGGGCACTGAAGCTTTCTTT.

The V and J genes are TRBV4-1 and TRBJ2-1; TRBD2 might be the D (5 bases). Germline-derived CDR1 and CDR2 are MGHRA and YSYEKL. Trimming left V 3 bases short and J 4 bases short, with 13 bases between. This CDR3 contains 15 residues. The CDR3 is CASSQRFGGYNEQFF. The DNA for the CDR3 is TGCGCCAGCAGCCAGCGATTTGGAGGATACAATGAGCAGTTCTTC.

Here the CDR3 reads CASSYSTQGETQYF. The CDR3 nucleotides read TGTGCCAGCAGTTACTCGACGCAGGGCGAGACCCAGTACTTC. J is TRBJ2-5 and V is TRBV6-5; TRBD1 might be the D (5 bases). Per the germline V gene, CDR1 is MNHEY and CDR2 is SVGAGI. There are 14 residues in the CDR3. Trimming left V 0 bases short and J 5 bases short, with 10 bases between.

This chain joins TRBV5-4 and TRBJ2-5, with a possible D match to TRBD2 (5 bases). Germline CDR1 and CDR2: SGHNT and YYREEE (reference sequence). The CDR3 consists of 14 residues. V gave up 4 bases and J gave up 5 bases, with 15 bases separating them. CDR3 in amino acids: CASSLVRSGETQYF. The CDR3 nucleotides read TGTGCCAGCAGCCTCGTAAGATCGGGGGAGACCCAGTACTTC.

This chain uses TRBV19 with TRBJ2-5; 8 nucleotides align to TRBD1. V was clipped by 4 bases and J by 5 bases; unmatched bases: 9. The CDR3 is 15 residues long. The germline V gene encodes CDR1 LNHDA and CDR2 SQIVND (reference sequence). CDR3 DNA: TGTGCCAGTAGTACTTACCAGGGGGCAGAGGAGACCCAGTACTTC. It codes for CASSTYQGAEETQYF.

The chain joins TRBV5-6 to TRBJ2-5; TRBD2 matches 14 bases. Germline CDR1 and CDR2: SGHDT and YYEEEE. V was clipped by 0 bases and J by 5 bases; unmatched bases: 3. The CDR3 consists of 16 residues. CDR3 sequence (DNA): TGTGCCAGCAGCTTGGGACTAGCGGGAGGGCCGGAGACCCAGTACTTC. It translates to CASSLGLAGGPETQYF.